The 14 T cell receptor beta chains in this list originate from one sample, sequenced in a study of blood T cells in healthy people across ages. Together with a sample-barcoded 5' primer, a J-beta primer mix was included in a second PCR lasting about 7 to 12 cycles. Each CDR3 protein is one row after TCRdb ran MiXCR on the 5' RACE reads. The table has about 650,000 distinct CDR3 sequences, roughly 30% seen once. Sequences were obtained from blood. Receptor source: a woman of 80 years or more in good health.

The chain carries TRBV2 and TRBJ2-1; 8 bases fit TRBD2. The CDR3 loop spans 15 amino acids. V lost 3 bases, J lost 3 bases, and 4 bases stayed unmatched. The germline V gene encodes CDR1 SNHLY and CDR2 FYNNEI. CDR3 sequence reads: CASSDLSGSYNEQFF. CDR3 DNA sequence: TGTGCCAGCAGTGACTTAAGCGGGAGCTACAATGAGCAGTTCTTC.

As regards this clonotype: One base away lies a much larger clone, so this may be a sequencing read error. The chain combines TRBV10-3 with TRBJ2-4; 12 positions match TRBD2. V was clipped by 0 bases and J by 3 bases; unmatched bases: 6. Per germline, CDR1 ENHRY and CDR2 SYGVKD. CDR3 size: 18 residues. CDR3 in DNA: TGTGCCATCAGTGAGTCGGGACTAGCGGGTCTAGTCAAAAACATTCAGTACTTC. Translation: CAISESGLAGLVKNIQYF.

At least ten counts were recorded for this clonotype. The V call is TRBV12-3 or TRBV12-4, the J call TRBJ2-5, with 8 bases that match TRBD1. The V gene end was trimmed by 6 bases and the J gene end by 5 bases; junction bases not matched to a gene: 8. The CDR3 extends over 14 amino acids. The CDR3 DNA is TGTGCCAGCAGCAAAAATACAGGGGGGGAGACCCAGTACTTC. Encoded protein: CASSKNTGGETQYF.

V usage is TRBV5-1 and J usage is TRBJ1-2, with D perhaps TRBD1 (6 bases). This CDR3 comprises 15 residues. Trimming shortened V by 4 bases and J by 7 bases, and 20 bases separated the two germline ends. Germline V CDR1 and CDR2: SGHRS, YFSETQ. CDR3 region: CASSQDSGGGIGYTF. Written as DNA, the CDR3 is TGCGCCAGCAGCCAAGATTCCGGGGGCGGCATTGGCTACACCTTC.

The chain is built from TRBV6-6 and TRBJ1-2; the D is unclear. Germline V CDR1 and CDR2: MNHNY, SVGAGI (reference sequence). This CDR3 comprises 15 residues. V gave up 5 bases and J gave up 4 bases, with 17 bases separating them. CDR3 nucleotides: TGTGCCAGCAGTACCGAAGTGTGGCAGATCTATGGCTACACCTTC. Translation: CASSTEVWQIYGYTF.

Of note for this clonotype: A read error may be the cause here, since a much bigger clone is one base away. V gene TRBV29-1 combines with J gene TRBJ1-2, with a tentative D call TRBD1 (6 bases). The CDR3 runs 14 residues. From germline, CDR1 is SQVTM and CDR2 ANQGSEA. CDR3 amino acids: CGVGGIGQNYGYTF. CDR3 sequence (DNA): TGCGGCGTTGGGGGGATCGGACAGAACTATGGCTACACCTTC.

Regarding this clonotype: Compared with germline, one end of the junction differs, possibly owing to a read error. This rearrangement joins TRBV7-2 to TRBJ2-3; TRBD1 matches 8 bases. Germline-derived CDR1 and CDR2 are SGHTA and FQGNSA. The CDR3 is 15 residues long. This CDR3 reads CASSSRDRSTDTQYF. The CDR3 DNA sequence: TGTGCCAGCAGCTCCCGGGACAGGAGCACCGATACGCAGTATTTT. The full variable domain, rest sourced from reference TRBV7-2 and TRBJ2-3, is GAGVSQSPSNKVTEKGKDVELRCDPISGHTALYWYRQSLGQGLEFLIYFQGNSAPDKSGLPSDRFSAERTGGSVSTLTIQRTQQEDSAVYLCASSSRDRSTDTQYFGPGTRLTVL.

For this clonotype: One base away lies a much larger clone, so this may be a sequencing read error. V and J are TRBV6-5 and TRBJ1-2; D is unclear. The CDR3 is 14 residues long. V lost 4 bases and J 4 bases, leaving 13 bases between the germline ends. Germline V gene lookup returns CDR1 MNHEY and CDR2 SVGAGI. CDR3 residues: CASSCTDPSYGYTF. CDR3 coding DNA: TGTGCCAGCAGTTGCACGGACCCGAGCTATGGCTACACCTTC.

This clonotype was seen a single time. This sequence joins TRBV4-1 and TRBJ1-5; D unresolved. The CDR3 has 15 residues. V was shortened by 0 bases and J by 3 bases, with 9 bases between the two germline ends. The germline CDR1 and CDR2 sequences are MGHRA and YSYEKL. CDR3 DNA sequence: TGCGCCAGCAGCCAAGATCAAGGATACAATCAGCCCCAGCATTTT. Its protein is CASSQDQGYNQPQHF.

This clonotype has at least ten counts. V is TRBV7-9 and J is TRBJ2-1; 10 nucleotides line up with TRBD2. CDR1 is SEHNR and CDR2 is FQNEAQ in the germline V gene (reference sequence). This CDR3 contains 17 residues. V shed 5 bases, J shed 5 bases, and the junction held 12 bases outside the gene matches. CDR3 in amino acids: CASSPLELAGRHNEQFF. The CDR3 DNA sequence: TGTGCCAGCAGCCCACTAGAACTAGCGGGGAGACACAATGAGCAGTTCTTC.

A note on this clonotype: Given a much more abundant clone one base away, this may be a read error. The chain combines TRBV6-5 with TRBJ2-1; either TRBD1 or TRBD2 may fit D (5 bases each). Germline assignment: CDR1 MNHEY and CDR2 SVGAGI. This CDR3 contains 15 residues. V lost 8 bases and J 9 bases, leaving 23 bases between the germline ends. CDR3 region: CASGRGRDEHSEQFF. CDR3 nucleotides: TGTGCCAGCGGACGGGGCAGGGACGAACACAGTGAGCAGTTCTTC.

This clonotype was observed at least ten times. The chain combines TRBV10-3 with TRBJ1-6; D remains unclear. Germline V lookup: CDR1 ENHRY, CDR2 SYGVKD. The CDR3 contains 18 residues. V gave up 4 bases and J gave up 0 bases, with 16 bases separating them. The CDR3 region is CAISASEVASSYNSPLHF. The CDR3 region has the DNA TGTGCCATCAGTGCAAGTGAGGTTGCGAGCTCCTATAATTCACCCCTCCACTTT.

Concerning this clonotype: A much larger clone lies one base from this, so it may be a read error. This chain uses TRBV4-3 with TRBJ2-1; D is perhaps TRBD2 (7 bases). There are 17 residues in the CDR3. CDR1 is LGHNA, CDR2 YSLEER, per germline. The CDR3 reads CVSSQELGGQGLGEQFF. The CDR3 nucleotides are TGCGTCAGCAGCCAAGAATTGGGAGGGCAGGGGCTTGGGGAGCAGTTCTTC.

This chain's CDR3 is CASSPPRAGGGADTQYF. The CDR3 DNA sequence: TGCGCCAGCAGCCCCCCAAGGGCGGGGGGCGGCGCAGATACGCAGTATTTT. The chain combines TRBV4-3 with TRBJ2-3, with 8 bases that match TRBD2. Germline V gene data show CDR1 as LGHNA and CDR2 as YSLEER. V lost 4 bases and J lost 4; bases outside the gene matches: 13. The CDR3 is 17 residues long.